This passage covers 21 T cell receptor beta chains from one sample sequenced in a study of response to subunit inactivated influenza vaccine. One entry per CDR3 protein results from TCRdb running MiXCR on the RT-PCR reads. Among around 760,000 distinct CDR3 sequences listed, approximately 15% were seen once. Sequencing used PBMCs from blood, obtained 14 to 15 days before vaccination. These receptors were obtained from a man aged 50 to 59 who received an inactivated influenza vaccine.

The chain joins TRBV27 to TRBJ2-2; unclear D gene. The CDR3 consists of 12 residues. Per the germline V gene, CDR1 is MNHEY and CDR2 is SMNVEV (reference sequence). Trimming cost V 5 bases and J 7 bases, with 8 bases left between them. In DNA form, the CDR3 reads TGTGCCAGCAGTCTCCGTTTCGGGGAGCTGTTTTTT. It yields the protein CASSLRFGELFF.

This clonotype was seen more than once but under ten times. The chain joins TRBV10-3 to TRBJ1-2; TRBD1 is a possible D gene (5 bases). Looked up from germline, CDR1 is ENHRY and CDR2 is SYGVKD. This CDR3 has 15 residues. Deletions cut 5 bases from V and 8 bases from J, with 21 bases between. The chain's CDR3 is CAISTPTGTQEGYTF. The CDR3 region has the DNA TGTGCCATCAGTACACCCACCGGGACCCAGGAAGGCTACACCTTC.

This sequence joins TRBV12-3 or TRBV12-4 and TRBJ1-3; 8 bases agree with TRBD1. The CDR3 runs to 14 residues. V lost 6 bases to trimming and J lost 4 bases; unmatched junction nucleotides: 5. The CDR3 loop is CASRYRDRGNTIYF. CDR3 nucleotide sequence: TGTGCCAGCAGGTACCGGGACAGGGGAAACACCATATATTTT.

Only a few counts were recorded for this clonotype. This chain links TRBV12-3 or TRBV12-4 with TRBJ1-2; 11 bases are shared with TRBD1. V trimming: 6 bases; J trimming: 4 bases; junction bases outside the gene matches: 7. The CDR3 totals 15 residues. CDR3 nucleotide sequence: TGTGCCAGCAGCCCCGGACAGGGGGCTGCCTATGGCTACACCTTC. The encoded protein is CASSPGQGAAYGYTF.

This clonotype was picked up many times. V gene TRBV11-2 combines with J gene TRBJ2-1; 8 bases are a match to TRBD2. This CDR3 region has 16 residues. V dropped 1 base and J dropped 2; count of bases not matched to a gene: 4. CDR1 is SGHAT and CDR2 is FQNNGV in the germline V gene. CDR3 residues: CASSLAGGGTYNEQFF. The CDR3 nucleotides are TGTGCCAGCAGCTTAGCGGGAGGGGGTACCTACAATGAGCAGTTCTTC. Using reference TRBV11-2 and TRBJ2-1 for the parts outside the CDR3, the full variable domain is EAGVAQSPRYKIIEKRQSVAFWCNPISGHATLYWYQQILGQGPKLLIQFQNNGVVDDSQLPKDRFSAERLKGVDSTLKIQPAKLEDSAVYLCASSLAGGGTYNEQFFGPGTRLTVL.

This clonotype came up a few times. The genes are TRBV5-6 and TRBJ1-2; D is uncertain. The CDR3 loop spans 13 amino acids. Germline V lookup: CDR1 SGHDT, CDR2 YYEEEE. The ends were cut back, 4 bases at V and 2 bases at J, with 9 bases in the middle. The CDR3 loop is CASSPYLNYGYTF. CDR3 DNA: TGTGCCAGCAGCCCTTATCTCAACTATGGCTACACCTTC.

This clonotype was counted only a few times. The chain carries TRBV5-4 and TRBJ2-7; D is unclear. The V gene lost 2 bases and the J gene lost 2 bases, with 11 bases spanning the gap. CDR3 size: 14 residues. Germline CDR1 reads SGHNT; CDR2 reads YYREEE (reference sequence). The CDR3 DNA sequence: TGTGCCAGCAGCTTTATGAGGACCCCCTACGAGCAGTACTTC. Its translation: CASSFMRTPYEQYF. The full variable domain, its missing parts supplied by reference TRBV5-4 and TRBJ2-7, is ETGVTQSPTHLIKTRGQQVTLRCSSQSGHNTVSWYQQALGQGPQFIFQYYREEENGRGNFPPRFSGLQFPNYSSELNVNALELDDSALYLCASSFMRTPYEQYFGPGTRLTVT.

The chain has TRBV19 and TRBJ2-4, with 7 nucleotides matching TRBD2. Trimming cost V 6 bases and J 0 bases; bases outside gene matches: 11. CDR3 size: 17 residues. In germline, CDR1 is LNHDA, CDR2 SQIVND (reference sequence). The CDR3 region is CASRPLGGTLAKNIQYF. The CDR3 nucleotides read TGTGCCAGTAGACCCCTGGGGGGGACTTTAGCCAAAAACATTCAGTACTTC.

This chain links TRBV6-5 with TRBJ1-2; the match to TRBD1 covers 7 bases. Trimming cost V 0 bases and J 6 bases; bases outside gene matches: 4. The CDR3 runs to 14 residues. Germline CDR1 MNHEY, CDR2 SVGAGI. CDR3 sequence: CASSYSTGRDGYTF. CDR3 nucleotides: TGTGCCAGCAGTTACTCGACAGGGCGGGATGGCTACACCTTC.

On this clonotype: A much larger clone lies a single base off, so this may be a read error. This chain connects TRBV11-2 to TRBJ2-3; TRBD2 matches at 11 bases. The CDR3 has 17 amino acids. The V and J ends lost 0 bases and 8 bases, in that order; junction bases with no gene match: 10. Per germline, CDR1 SGHAT and CDR2 FQNNGV. This chain's CDR3 is CASSLELAGESLSTQYF. DNA of the CDR3: TGTGCCAGCAGCTTAGAACTAGCGGGAGAGTCTTTGAGTACGCAGTATTTT.

This clonotype was detected only a few times. This chain connects TRBV2 to TRBJ2-7; no firm D call. V was shortened by 5 bases and J by 0 bases, with 11 bases between the two germline ends. Germline CDR1 is SNHLY and CDR2 is FYNNEI. The CDR3 contains 14 residues. CDR3 nucleotide sequence: TGTGCCAGCAGTCAGCCCGAAAGCTCCTACGAGCAGTACTTC. Translated, it gives CASSQPESSYEQYF.

This clonotype was seen at least ten times. CDR3 region: CAISVGTTNQPQHF. The CDR3 DNA reads TGTGCCATCAGTGTTGGGACTACAAATCAGCCCCAGCATTTT. V usage is TRBV10-3 and J usage is TRBJ1-5; the D gene is possibly TRBD1 (5 bases). Germline V lookup: CDR1 ENHRY, CDR2 SYGVKD. The V end was cut by 4 bases, the J end by 4 bases, with 11 bases between. The CDR3 extends over 14 amino acids.

This chain joins TRBV5-1 and TRBJ1-4; D is undetermined. V gave up 4 bases and J gave up 1 base, with 11 bases separating them. From germline, CDR1 is SGHRS and CDR2 YFSETQ. The CDR3 extends over 15 amino acids. CDR3 residues: CASSKTRETNEKLFF. The CDR3 nucleotides are TGCGCCAGCAGCAAAACAAGAGAAACTAATGAAAAACTGTTTTTT.

This clonotype was picked up a small number of times. The V gene is TRBV5-1, the J gene TRBJ1-6; D remains ambiguous. Germline CDR1 reads SGHRS; CDR2 reads YFSETQ. The CDR3 runs to 15 residues. V lost 4 bases and J lost 10, with 18 bases in between. CDR3 protein: CASSALGDGKSPLHF. In DNA, the CDR3 is TGCGCCAGCAGCGCCCTAGGAGATGGGAAGTCACCCCTCCACTTT. The full variable domain, in which reference TRBV5-1 and TRBJ1-6 provide the parts outside the CDR3, is KAGVTQTPRYLIKTRGQQVTLSCSPISGHRSVSWYQQTPGQGLQFLFEYFSETQRNKGNFPGRFSGRQFSNSRSEMNVSTLELGDSALYLCASSALGDGKSPLHFGNGTRLTVT.

The V gene is TRBV6-2 or TRBV6-3, the J gene TRBJ1-4; the D is unclear. The length of the CDR3 is 13 residues. CDR1 is MNHEY, CDR2 SVGEGT, per germline. V was clipped by 8 bases and J by 4 bases, with 11 bases between them. The CDR3 DNA reads TGTGCCAGCCACGGGCCGTATAATGAAAAACTGTTTTTT. This encodes CASHGPYNEKLFF.

The chain employs TRBV12-3 or TRBV12-4 and TRBJ2-7; D remains ambiguous. Trimming took 5 bases from V and 9 from J, leaving 23 bases between them. The CDR3 is made up of 15 amino acids. CDR3 sequence: CASSRVMERTHVQYF. CDR3 DNA: TGTGCCAGCAGTCGGGTAATGGAAAGGACCCACGTGCAGTACTTC.

The V gene is TRBV20-1, the J gene TRBJ1-6, with D uncertain. V was clipped by 1 base and J by 5 bases, with 6 bases between them. Germline V CDR1 and CDR2: DFQATT, SNEGSKA (reference sequence). The CDR3 covers 13 residues. CDR3 protein: CSARVQNNSPLHF. The CDR3 nucleotides read TGCAGTGCTAGAGTTCAGAATAATTCACCCCTCCACTTT.

This clonotype appeared many times. V gene TRBV7-9 combines with J gene TRBJ1-3; D is uncertain. Between the trimmed V and J ends, which lost 1 base and 4 bases, there was a span of 8 bases. The germline V gene encodes CDR1 SEHNR and CDR2 FQNEAQ (reference sequence). The CDR3 is 14 amino acids. CDR3 residues: CASSLVSPGNTIYF. The CDR3 nucleotides read TGTGCCAGCAGCTTAGTATCCCCAGGAAACACCATATATTTT. The full variable domain, with the rest looked up from reference TRBV7-9 and TRBJ1-3, is DTGVSQNPRHKITKRGQNVTFRCDPISEHNRLYWYRQTLGQGPEFLTYFQNEAQLEKSRLLSDRFSAERPKGSFSTLEIQRTEQGDSAMYLCASSLVSPGNTIYFGEGSWLTVV.

This clonotype turned up a few times. The chain joins TRBV6-1 to TRBJ2-1, with D possibly TRBD1 on 6 matching bases. There are 15 residues in the CDR3. Per the germline V gene, CDR1 is MNHNS and CDR2 is SASEGT. V lost 0 bases to trimming and J lost 2 bases, with 8 bases between them. CDR3 sequence: CASSEAGTPYNEQFF. In DNA form, the CDR3 reads TGTGCCAGCAGTGAAGCGGGGACACCCTACAATGAGCAGTTCTTC.

The gene calls are TRBV18 and TRBJ2-7; TRBD2 matches 9 bases. The CDR3 spans 17 residues. V gave up 3 bases and J gave up 7 bases; unmatched junction bases: 16. Germline lookup yields CDR1 KGHSH and CDR2 LQKENI. The CDR3: CASSPPLPGTSPTEQYF. CDR3 DNA sequence: TGTGCCAGCTCACCTCCATTACCCGGGACTAGCCCAACAGAGCAGTACTTC.

The chain is built from TRBV27 and TRBJ1-2, with 11 bases matching TRBD1. In germline, CDR1 is MNHEY, CDR2 SMNVEV (reference sequence). The CDR3 loop spans 14 amino acids. V trimming: 5 bases; J trimming: 8 bases; junction bases outside the gene matches: 7. CDR3 protein: CASSIGQGAKGYTF. CDR3 bases: TGTGCCAGCAGTATCGGACAGGGGGCGAAAGGCTACACCTTC.